This T cell receptor beta chain was documented in a study of blood T cell repertoires in COVID-19. Study at large: Some COVID-19 samples were acute and others convalescent; all came from the United States, Italy and Spain. PBMCs, B-cell-depleted T cells, or T cells provided the cDNA or gDNA that made up the material.

In the original processing: By means of reference gene primer amplification, nucleated cell counts were estimated. Clones were read by immunoSEQ multiplex PCR, and TCRdb kept only the in-frame ones, dropping some. For V, J and clone size, that table is used; D and trimming come from the DNA. The sample holds about 220,000 clones, 86% seen once. The CDR3 has 15 amino acids. This chain uses TRBV1 with TRBJ1-1; the D call TRBD1 from the table was never checked on the DNA. TRBV1 is a known pseudogene. The sequenced sample was peripheral blood. The receptor was isolated from a woman in her thirties who had recovered from COVID-19. The CDR3 DNA reads TGCACCAGCAGCCAAGACAGGGGGAGTGACACTGAAGCTTTCTTT. This translates into CTSSQDRGSDTEAFF.